These 2 T cell receptor beta chains were sequenced from one sample in a study of cytomegalovirus exposure and HLA in healthy donors. Using immunoSEQ multiplex PCR, the repertoire was profiled, and TCRdb retains in-frame clones only, with some absent. The repertoire holds tens of thousands of clones, with 95% as singletons. The source material was PBMCs. Receptors were obtained from a woman under 30 in good health and CMV-seronegative.

The V call is TRBV4-1, the J call TRBJ2-1, with D unclear. The V end was cut by 0 bases, the J end by 8 bases, with 17 bases between. This CDR3 region has 16 residues. Germline loops: CDR1 MGHRA, CDR2 YSYEKL. The CDR3 DNA is TGCGCCAGCAGCCAAGATCCGGGTAGCCCGATGGATGAGCAGTTCTTC. Translation: CASSQDPGSPMDEQFF.

The chain carries TRBV28 and TRBJ2-7; TRBD2 is a possible D gene (6 bases). Germline loops: CDR1 MDHEN, CDR2 SYDVKM. V gave up 5 bases and J gave up 3 bases, with 20 bases separating them. There are 16 residues in the CDR3. The CDR3 spells CASSPPSEGSFYEQYF. The DNA of the CDR3 is TGTGCCAGCAGTCCTCCCTCGGAGGGGTCGTTCTACGAGCAGTACTTC.